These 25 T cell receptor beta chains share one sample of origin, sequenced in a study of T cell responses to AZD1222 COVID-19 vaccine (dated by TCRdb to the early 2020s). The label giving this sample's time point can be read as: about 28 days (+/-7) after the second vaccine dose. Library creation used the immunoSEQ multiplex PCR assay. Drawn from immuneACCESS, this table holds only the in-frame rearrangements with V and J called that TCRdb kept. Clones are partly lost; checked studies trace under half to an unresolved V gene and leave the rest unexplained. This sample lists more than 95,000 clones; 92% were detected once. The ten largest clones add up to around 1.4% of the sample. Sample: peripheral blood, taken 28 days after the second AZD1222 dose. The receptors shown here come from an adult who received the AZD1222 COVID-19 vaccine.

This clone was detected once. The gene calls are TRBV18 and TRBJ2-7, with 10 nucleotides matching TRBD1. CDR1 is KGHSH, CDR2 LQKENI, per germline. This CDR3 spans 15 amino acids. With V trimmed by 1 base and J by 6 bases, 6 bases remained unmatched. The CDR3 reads CASSPLGTGALEQYF. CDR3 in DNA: TGTGCCAGCTCACCACTTGGGACAGGGGCGCTCGAGCAGTACTTC.

The CDR3 loop is CANQLLGQRDSSSKNIQYF. DNA of the CDR3: TGTGCCAACCAGTTGTTGGGACAGAGGGATTCTTCCTCCAAAAACATTCAGTACTTC. The chain employs TRBV2 and TRBJ2-4; the match to TRBD1 covers 7 bases. This CDR3 comprises 19 residues. V was pared by 10 bases and J by 2 bases, with 23 bases of the junction left unmatched. CDR1 SNHLY and CDR2 FYNNEI come from the germline V gene.

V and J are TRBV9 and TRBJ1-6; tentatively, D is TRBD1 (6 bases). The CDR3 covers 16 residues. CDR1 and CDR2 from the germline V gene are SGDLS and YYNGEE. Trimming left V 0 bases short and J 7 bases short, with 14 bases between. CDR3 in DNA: TGTGCCAGCAGCGTAGGCGACACAGGGTTAAATTCACCCCTCCACTTT. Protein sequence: CASSVGDTGLNSPLHF.

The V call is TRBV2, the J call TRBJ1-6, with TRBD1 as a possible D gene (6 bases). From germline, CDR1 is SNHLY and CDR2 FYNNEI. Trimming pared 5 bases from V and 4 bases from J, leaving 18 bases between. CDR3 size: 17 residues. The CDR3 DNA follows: TGTGCCAGCAGTATCCGGGGACAAGAGGCTTATAATTCACCCCTCCACTTT. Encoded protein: CASSIRGQEAYNSPLHF. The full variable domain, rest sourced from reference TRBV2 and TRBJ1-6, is EPEVTQTPSHQVTQMGQEVILRCVPISNHLYFYWYRQILGQKVEFLVSFYNNEISEKSEIFDDQFSVERPDGSNFTLKIRSTKLEDSAMYFCASSIRGQEAYNSPLHFGNGTRLTVT.

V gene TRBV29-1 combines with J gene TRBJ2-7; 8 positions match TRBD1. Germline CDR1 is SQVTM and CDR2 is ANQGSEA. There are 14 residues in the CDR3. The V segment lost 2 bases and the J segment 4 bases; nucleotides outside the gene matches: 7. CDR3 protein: CSVERQGKGYEQYF. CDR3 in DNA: TGCAGCGTTGAAAGACAGGGGAAGGGGTACGAGCAGTACTTC.

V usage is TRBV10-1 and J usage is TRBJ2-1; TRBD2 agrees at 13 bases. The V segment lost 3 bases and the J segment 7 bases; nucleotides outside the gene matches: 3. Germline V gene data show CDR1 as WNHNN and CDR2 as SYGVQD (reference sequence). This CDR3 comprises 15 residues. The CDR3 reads CASSEGTSGMNEQFF. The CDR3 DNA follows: TGCGCCAGCAGTGAAGGGACTAGCGGGATGAATGAGCAGTTCTTC.

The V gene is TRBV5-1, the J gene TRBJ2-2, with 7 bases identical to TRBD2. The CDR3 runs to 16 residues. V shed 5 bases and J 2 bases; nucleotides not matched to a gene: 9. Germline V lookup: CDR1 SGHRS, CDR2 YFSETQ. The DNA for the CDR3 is TGCGCCAGCAGGTCTTCGGGACTAATAAACACCGGGGAGCTGTTTTTT. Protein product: CASRSSGLINTGELFF.

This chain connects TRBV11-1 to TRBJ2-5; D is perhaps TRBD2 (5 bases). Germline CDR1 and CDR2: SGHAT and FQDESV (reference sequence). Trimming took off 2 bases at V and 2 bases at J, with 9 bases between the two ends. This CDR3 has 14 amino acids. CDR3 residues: CASSLPTNQETQYF. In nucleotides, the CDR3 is TGTGCCAGCAGCTTACCGACTAATCAAGAGACCCAGTACTTC.

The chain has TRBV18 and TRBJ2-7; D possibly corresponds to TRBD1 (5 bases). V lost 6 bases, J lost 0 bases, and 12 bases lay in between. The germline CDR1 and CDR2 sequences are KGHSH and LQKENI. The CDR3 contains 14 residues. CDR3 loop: CASSLQGVSYEQYF. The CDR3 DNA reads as TGTGCCAGCTCCCTCCAAGGGGTCTCCTACGAGCAGTACTTC.

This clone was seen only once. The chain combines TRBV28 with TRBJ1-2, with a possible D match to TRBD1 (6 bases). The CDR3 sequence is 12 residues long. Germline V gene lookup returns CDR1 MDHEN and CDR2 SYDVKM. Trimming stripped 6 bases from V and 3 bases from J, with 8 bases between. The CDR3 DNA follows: TGTGCCAGCAGGGGGGGCCACTATGGCTACACCTTC. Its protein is CASRGGHYGYTF.

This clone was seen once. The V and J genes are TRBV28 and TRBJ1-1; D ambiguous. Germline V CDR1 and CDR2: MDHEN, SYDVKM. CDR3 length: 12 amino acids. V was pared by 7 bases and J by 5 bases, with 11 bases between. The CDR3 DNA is TGTGCCAGCAACGAAGAAAGGACTGAAGCTTTCTTT. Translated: CASNEERTEAFF. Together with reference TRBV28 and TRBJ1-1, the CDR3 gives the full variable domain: DVKVTQSSRYLVKRTGEKVFLECVQDMDHENMFWYRQDPGLGLRLIYFSYDVKMKEKGDIPEGYSVSREKKERFSLILESASTNQTSMYLCASNEERTEAFFGQGTRLTVV.

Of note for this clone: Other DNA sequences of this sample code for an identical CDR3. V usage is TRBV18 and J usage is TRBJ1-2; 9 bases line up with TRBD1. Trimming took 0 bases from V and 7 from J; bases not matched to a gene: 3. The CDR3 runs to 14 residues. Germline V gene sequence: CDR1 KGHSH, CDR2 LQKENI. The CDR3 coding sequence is TGTGCCAGCTCACCACCGGACAGGGGCTCTGGCTACACCTTC. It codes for CASSPPDRGSGYTF.

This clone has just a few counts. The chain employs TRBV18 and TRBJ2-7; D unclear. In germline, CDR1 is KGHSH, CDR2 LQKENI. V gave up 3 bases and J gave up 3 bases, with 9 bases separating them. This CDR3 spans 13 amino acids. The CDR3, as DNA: TGTGCCAGCTCACCCGGTGGGAACTACGAGCAGTACTTC. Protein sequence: CASSPGGNYEQYF.

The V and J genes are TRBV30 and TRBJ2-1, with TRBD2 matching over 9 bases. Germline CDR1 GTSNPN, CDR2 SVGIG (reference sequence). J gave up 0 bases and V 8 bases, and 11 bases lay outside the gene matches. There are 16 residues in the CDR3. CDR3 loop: CAGRSGRLHSYNEQFF. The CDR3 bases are TGTGCCGGAAGAAGCGGGAGGCTTCACTCCTACAATGAGCAGTTCTTC.

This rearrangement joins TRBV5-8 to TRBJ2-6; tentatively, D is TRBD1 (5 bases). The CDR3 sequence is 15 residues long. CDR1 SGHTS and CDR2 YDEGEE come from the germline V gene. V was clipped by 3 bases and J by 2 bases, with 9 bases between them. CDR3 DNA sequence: TGTGCCAGCAGCTACCAGGGAACTGGGGCCAACGTCCTGACTTTC. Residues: CASSYQGTGANVLTF.

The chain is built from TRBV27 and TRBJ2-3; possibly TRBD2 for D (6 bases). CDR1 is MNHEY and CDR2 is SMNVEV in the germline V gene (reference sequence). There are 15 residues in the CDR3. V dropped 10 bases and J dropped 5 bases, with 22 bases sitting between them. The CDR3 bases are TGTGCCACCCTCTCGTACAAGCGGGCGGGAGATACGCAGTATTTT. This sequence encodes CATLSYKRAGDTQYF.

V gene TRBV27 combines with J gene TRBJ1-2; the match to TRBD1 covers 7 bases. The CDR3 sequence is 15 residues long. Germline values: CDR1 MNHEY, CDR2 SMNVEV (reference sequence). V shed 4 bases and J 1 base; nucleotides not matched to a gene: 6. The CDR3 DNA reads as TGTGCCAGCAGTTCAAACGGACAGGTTAACTATGGCTACACCTTC. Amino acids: CASSSNGQVNYGYTF.

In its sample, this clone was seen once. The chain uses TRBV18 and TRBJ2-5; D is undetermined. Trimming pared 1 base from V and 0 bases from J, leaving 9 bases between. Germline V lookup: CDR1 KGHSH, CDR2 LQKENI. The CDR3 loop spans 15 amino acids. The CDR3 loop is CASSPRRQNQETQYF. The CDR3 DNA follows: TGTGCCAGCTCACCACGAAGGCAGAACCAAGAGACCCAGTACTTC.

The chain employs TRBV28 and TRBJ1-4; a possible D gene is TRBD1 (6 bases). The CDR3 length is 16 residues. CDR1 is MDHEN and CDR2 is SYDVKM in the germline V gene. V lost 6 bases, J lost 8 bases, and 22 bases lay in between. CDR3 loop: CASRTPAGGNREKLFF. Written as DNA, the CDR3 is TGTGCCAGCAGAACCCCCGCGGGGGGCAATCGAGAAAAACTGTTTTTT.

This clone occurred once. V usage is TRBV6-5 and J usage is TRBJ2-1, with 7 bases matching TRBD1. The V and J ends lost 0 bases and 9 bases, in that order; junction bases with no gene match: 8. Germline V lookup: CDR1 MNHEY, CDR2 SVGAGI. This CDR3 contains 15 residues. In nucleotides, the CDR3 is TGTGCCAGCAGTTACTCAGGACCTGCAGGGGGTGAGCAGTTCTTC. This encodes CASSYSGPAGGEQFF.

CDR3 protein: CASRGVGDTSKKSEAFF. CDR3 coding DNA: TGTGCCAGCAGGGGAGTGGGGGACACATCTAAGAAATCTGAAGCTTTCTTT. The chain links TRBV25-1 to TRBJ1-1, with D possibly TRBD1 on 6 matching bases. CDR1 and CDR2 from the germline V gene are MGHDK and SYGVNS. This CDR3 spans 17 amino acids. V was trimmed by 6 bases and J by 6 bases, leaving 26 bases between them. Supplemented by reference TRBV25-1 and TRBJ1-1, the full variable domain reads EADIYQTPRYLVIGTGKKITLECSQTMGHDKMYWYQQDPGMELHLIHYSYGVNSTEKGDLSSESTVSRIRTEHFPLTLESARPSHTSQYLCASRGVGDTSKKSEAFFGQGTRLTVV.

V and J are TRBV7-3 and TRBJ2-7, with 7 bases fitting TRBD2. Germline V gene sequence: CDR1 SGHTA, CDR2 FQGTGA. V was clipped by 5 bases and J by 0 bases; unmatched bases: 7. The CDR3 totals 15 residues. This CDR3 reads CASSVGAGHSYEQYF. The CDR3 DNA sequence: TGTGCCAGCAGCGTAGGAGCGGGGCACTCCTACGAGCAGTACTTC. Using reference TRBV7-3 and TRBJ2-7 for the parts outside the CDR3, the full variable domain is GAGVSQTPSNKVTEKGKYVELRCDPISGHTALYWYRQSLGQGPEFLIYFQGTGAADDSGLPNDRFFAVRPEGSVSTLKIQRTERGDSAVYLCASSVGAGHSYEQYFGPGTRLTVT.

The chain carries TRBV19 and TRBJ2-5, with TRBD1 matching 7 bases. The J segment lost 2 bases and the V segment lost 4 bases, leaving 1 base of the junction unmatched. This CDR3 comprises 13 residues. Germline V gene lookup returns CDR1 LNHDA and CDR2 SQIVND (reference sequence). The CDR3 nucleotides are TGTGCCAGTAGTACGACAGGGCAAGAGACCCAGTACTTC. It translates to CASSTTGQETQYF.

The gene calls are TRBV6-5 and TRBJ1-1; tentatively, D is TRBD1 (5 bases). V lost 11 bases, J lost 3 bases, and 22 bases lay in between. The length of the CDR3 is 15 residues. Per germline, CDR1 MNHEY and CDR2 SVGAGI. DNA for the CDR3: TGTGCCCCACGACTCCGGGACCGAGGGGACACTGAAGCTTTCTTT. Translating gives CAPRLRDRGDTEAFF.

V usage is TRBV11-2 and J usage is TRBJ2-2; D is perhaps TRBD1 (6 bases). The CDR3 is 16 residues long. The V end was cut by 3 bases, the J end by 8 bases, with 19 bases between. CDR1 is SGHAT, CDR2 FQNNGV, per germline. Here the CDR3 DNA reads TGTGCCAGCAGCTTTGCAGGGGCCGGGGCCGCGGGGGAGCTGTTTTTT. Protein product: CASSFAGAGAAGELFF.